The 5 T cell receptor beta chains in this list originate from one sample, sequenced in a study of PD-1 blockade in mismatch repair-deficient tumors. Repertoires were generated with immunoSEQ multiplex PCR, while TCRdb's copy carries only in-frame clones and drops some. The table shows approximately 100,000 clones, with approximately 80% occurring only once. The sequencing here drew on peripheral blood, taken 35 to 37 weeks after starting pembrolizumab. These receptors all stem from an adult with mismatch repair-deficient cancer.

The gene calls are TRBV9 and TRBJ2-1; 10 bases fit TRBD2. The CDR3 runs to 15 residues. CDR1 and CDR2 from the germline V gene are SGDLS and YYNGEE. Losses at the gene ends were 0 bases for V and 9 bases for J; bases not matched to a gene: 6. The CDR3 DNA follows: TGTGCCAGCAGCGTAGAGGTAGCGGGAGGATTTGAGCAGTTCTTC. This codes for CASSVEVAGGFEQFF.

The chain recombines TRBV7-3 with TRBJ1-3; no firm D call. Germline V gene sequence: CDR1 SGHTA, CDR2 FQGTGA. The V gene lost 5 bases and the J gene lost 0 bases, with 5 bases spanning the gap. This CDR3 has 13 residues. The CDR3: CASSTASGNTIYF. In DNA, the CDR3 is TGTGCCAGCAGCACAGCCTCTGGAAACACCATATATTTT. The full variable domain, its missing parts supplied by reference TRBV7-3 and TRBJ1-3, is GAGVSQTPSNKVTEKGKYVELRCDPISGHTALYWYRQSLGQGPEFLIYFQGTGAADDSGLPNDRFFAVRPEGSVSTLKIQRTERGDSAVYLCASSTASGNTIYFGEGSWLTVV.

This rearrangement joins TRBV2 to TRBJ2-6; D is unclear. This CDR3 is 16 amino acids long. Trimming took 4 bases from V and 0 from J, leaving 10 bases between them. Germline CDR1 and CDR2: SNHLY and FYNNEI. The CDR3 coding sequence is TGTGCCAGCAGTGTCGGCAGGAGCTCTGGGGCCAACGTCCTGACTTTC. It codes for CASSVGRSSGANVLTF. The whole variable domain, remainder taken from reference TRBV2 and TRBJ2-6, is EPEVTQTPSHQVTQMGQEVILRCVPISNHLYFYWYRQILGQKVEFLVSFYNNEISEKSEIFDDQFSVERPDGSNFTLKIRSTKLEDSAMYFCASSVGRSSGANVLTFGAGSRLTVL.

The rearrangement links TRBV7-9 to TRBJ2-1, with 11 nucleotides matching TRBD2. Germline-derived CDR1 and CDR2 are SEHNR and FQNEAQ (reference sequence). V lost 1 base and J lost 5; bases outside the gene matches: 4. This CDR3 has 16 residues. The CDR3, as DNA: TGTGCCAGCAGCTTAGACCTAGCGGGAGGAAACAATGAGCAGTTCTTC. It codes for CASSLDLAGGNNEQFF.

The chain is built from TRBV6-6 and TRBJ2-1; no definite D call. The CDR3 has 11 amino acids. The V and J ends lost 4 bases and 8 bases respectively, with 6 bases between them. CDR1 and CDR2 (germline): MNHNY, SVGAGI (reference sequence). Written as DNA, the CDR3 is TGTGCCAGCAGTTTGTCCCATGAGCAGTTCTTC. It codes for CASSLSHEQFF.